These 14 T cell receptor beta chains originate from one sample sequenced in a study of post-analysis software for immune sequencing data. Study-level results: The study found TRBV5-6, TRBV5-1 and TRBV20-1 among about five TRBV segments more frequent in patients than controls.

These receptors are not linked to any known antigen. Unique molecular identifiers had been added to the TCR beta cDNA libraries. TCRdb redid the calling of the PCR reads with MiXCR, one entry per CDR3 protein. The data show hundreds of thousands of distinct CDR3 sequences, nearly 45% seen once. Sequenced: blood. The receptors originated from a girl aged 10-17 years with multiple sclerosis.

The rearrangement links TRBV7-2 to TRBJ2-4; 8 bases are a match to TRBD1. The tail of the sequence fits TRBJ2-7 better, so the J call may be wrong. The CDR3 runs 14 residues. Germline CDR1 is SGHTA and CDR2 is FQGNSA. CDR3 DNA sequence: TGTGCCAGCAGCCAGGGGACAGGATTCGTCGAGCAGTACTTC. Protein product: CASSQGTGFVEQYF.

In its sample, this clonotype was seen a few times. This chain's CDR3 is CSASPPTAGAYEQYF. CDR3 nucleotide sequence: TGCAGTGCTAGTCCCCCGACAGCGGGAGCCTACGAGCAGTACTTC. The rearrangement joins TRBV20-1 to TRBJ2-7, with 8 bases fitting TRBD2. This CDR3 spans 15 amino acids. The J segment lost 2 bases and the V segment lost 3 bases, leaving 9 bases of the junction unmatched. The germline V gene encodes CDR1 DFQATT and CDR2 SNEGSKA (reference sequence).

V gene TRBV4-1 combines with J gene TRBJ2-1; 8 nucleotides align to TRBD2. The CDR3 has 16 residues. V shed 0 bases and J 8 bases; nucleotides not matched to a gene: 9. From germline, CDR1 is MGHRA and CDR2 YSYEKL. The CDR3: CASSQDPSGSSYEQFF. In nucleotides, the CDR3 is TGCGCCAGCAGCCAAGATCCCAGCGGGAGTTCGTATGAGCAGTTCTTC.

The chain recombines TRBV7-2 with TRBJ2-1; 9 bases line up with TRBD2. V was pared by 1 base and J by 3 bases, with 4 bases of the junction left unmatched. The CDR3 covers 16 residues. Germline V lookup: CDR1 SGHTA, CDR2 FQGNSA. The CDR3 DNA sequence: TGTGCCAGCAGCTTAGGGCGGGAGGGCCGCTACAATGAGCAGTTCTTC. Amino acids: CASSLGREGRYNEQFF.

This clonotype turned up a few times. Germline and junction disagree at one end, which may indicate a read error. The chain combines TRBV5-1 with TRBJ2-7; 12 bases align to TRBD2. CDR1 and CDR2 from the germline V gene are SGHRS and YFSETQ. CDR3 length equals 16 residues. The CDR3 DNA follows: TGTGCCAGCAGTTTAGGCCTAGCGGGAGGGCCTGGCGAGCAGTACTTC. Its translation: CASSLGLAGGPGEQYF.

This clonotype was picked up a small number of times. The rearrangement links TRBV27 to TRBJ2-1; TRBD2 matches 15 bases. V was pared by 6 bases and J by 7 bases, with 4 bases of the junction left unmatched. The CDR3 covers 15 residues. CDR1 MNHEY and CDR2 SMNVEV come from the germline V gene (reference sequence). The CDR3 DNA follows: TGTGCCAGCAGCGCGGGGACTAGCGGGAGGAATGAGCAGTTCTTC. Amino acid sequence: CASSAGTSGRNEQFF.

The CDR3 region is CASSLAGGSNEQYF. Here the CDR3 DNA reads TGTGCCAGCAGCTTAGCAGGAGGAAGCAACGAGCAGTACTTC. The V and J genes are TRBV7-2 and TRBJ2-7; D possibly corresponds to TRBD2 (5 bases). CDR1 is SGHTA, CDR2 FQGNSA, per germline. The CDR3 runs to 14 residues. Trimming took 0 bases from V and 5 from J, leaving 11 bases between them.

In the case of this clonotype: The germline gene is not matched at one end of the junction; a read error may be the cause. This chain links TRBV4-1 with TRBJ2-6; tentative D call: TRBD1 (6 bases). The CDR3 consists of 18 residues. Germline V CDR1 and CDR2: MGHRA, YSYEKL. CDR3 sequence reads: CASSQDDRFSSGANVRTF. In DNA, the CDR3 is TGCGCCAGCAGCCAAGATGACAGGTTTAGCTCTGGGGCCAACGTCCGGACTTTC.

In DNA, the CDR3 is TGCGCCAGCAGCTTGGCCACAGGATTTCAAAACATTCAGTACTTC. Amino acids: CASSLATGFQNIQYF. This sequence joins TRBV5-1 and TRBJ2-4; D perhaps matches TRBD1 (5 bases). The length of the CDR3 is 15 residues. Germline V gives CDR1 SGHRS, CDR2 YFSETQ. Deletions cut 0 bases from V and 5 bases from J, with 12 bases between.

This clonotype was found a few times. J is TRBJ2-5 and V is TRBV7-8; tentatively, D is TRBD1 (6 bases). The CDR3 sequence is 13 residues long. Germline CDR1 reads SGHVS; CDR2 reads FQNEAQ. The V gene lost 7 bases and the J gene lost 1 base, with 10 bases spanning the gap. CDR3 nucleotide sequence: TGTGCCAGCACGACAGGACTCCAAGAGACCCAGTACTTC. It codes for CASTTGLQETQYF.

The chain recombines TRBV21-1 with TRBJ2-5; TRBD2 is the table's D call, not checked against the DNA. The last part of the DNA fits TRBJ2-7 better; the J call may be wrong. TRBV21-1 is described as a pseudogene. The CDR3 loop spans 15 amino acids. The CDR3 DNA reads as TGTGCCAGCAGCAAAGTGGGGCCAGCGGGAACCGAGCAGTACTTC. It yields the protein CASSKVGPAGTEQYF.

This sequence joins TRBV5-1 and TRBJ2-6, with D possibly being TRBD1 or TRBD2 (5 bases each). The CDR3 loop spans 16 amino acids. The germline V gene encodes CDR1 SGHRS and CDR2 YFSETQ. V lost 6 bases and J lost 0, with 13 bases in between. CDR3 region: CASKRGPRSGANVLTF. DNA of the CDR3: TGCGCCAGCAAAAGGGGACCCCGCTCTGGGGCCAACGTCCTGACTTTC.

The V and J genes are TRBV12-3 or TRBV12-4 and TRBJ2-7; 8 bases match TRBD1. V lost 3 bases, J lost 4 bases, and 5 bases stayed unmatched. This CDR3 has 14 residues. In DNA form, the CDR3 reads TGTGCCAGCAGTTTGCAGGGGGCGCGGTACGAGCAGTACTTC. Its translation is CASSLQGARYEQYF.

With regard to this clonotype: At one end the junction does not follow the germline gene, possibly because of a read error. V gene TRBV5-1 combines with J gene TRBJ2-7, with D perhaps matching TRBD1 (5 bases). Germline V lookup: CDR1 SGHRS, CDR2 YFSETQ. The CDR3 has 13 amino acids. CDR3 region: CACSEDSTHEQYF. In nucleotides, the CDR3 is TGCGCCTGCAGCGAAGACAGCACTCACGAGCAGTACTTC.